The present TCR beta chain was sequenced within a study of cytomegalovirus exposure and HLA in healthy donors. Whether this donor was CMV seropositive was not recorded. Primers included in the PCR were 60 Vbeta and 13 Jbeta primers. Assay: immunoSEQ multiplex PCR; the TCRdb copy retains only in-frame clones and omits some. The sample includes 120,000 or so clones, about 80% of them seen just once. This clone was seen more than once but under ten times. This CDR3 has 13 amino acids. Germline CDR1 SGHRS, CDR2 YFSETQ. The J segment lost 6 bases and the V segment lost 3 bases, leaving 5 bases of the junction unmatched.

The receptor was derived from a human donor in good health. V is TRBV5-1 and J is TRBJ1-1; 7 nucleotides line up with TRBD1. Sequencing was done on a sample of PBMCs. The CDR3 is CASSWTGGPEAFF. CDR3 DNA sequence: TGCGCCAGCAGCTGGACAGGTGGTCCTGAAGCTTTCTTT.